The following is a T cell receptor beta chain sequence with its context. Antigen unknown. Germline V CDR1 and CDR2: SEHNR, FQNEAQ (reference sequence). Trimming removed 6 bases from V and 8 bases from J; junction bases left unmatched: 5. The CDR3 loop spans 13 amino acids. This sample was included in a study of beta chain features in type 1 diabetes. Reverse transcription of all isolated RNA meant that expressed TCRB transcripts were sequenced. Produced via immunoSEQ multiplex PCR; TCRdb's table is partial and in-frame only. The sample holds a few hundred thousand clones, 9.5% to 10% seen once. Study conclusions and caveats: Across all four CD4+ subsets, people with type 1 diabetes showed modestly shorter TCRB CDR3s.

Sequenced material: central memory CD4+ T cells from blood. The receptor's source is a man aged 25 to 40 with type 1 diabetes. This chain links TRBV7-9 with TRBJ2-1; 9 bases align to TRBD2. This CDR3 reads CASRREGLYEQFF. CDR3 coding DNA: TGTGCCAGCAGGCGGGAGGGCCTTTATGAGCAGTTCTTC.